This T cell receptor (beta chain) was sequenced in a study of cytomegalovirus exposure and HLA in healthy donors. In germline, CDR1 is SEHNR, CDR2 FQNEAQ (reference sequence). V lost 0 bases to trimming and J lost 8 bases, with 13 bases between them. The CDR3 loop spans 14 amino acids. Produced via immunoSEQ multiplex PCR; TCRdb's table is partial and in-frame only. The sample records some 310,000 clones, roughly 87% being singletons. Sequenced sample: PBMCs. The TCR originated in a man aged 30 to 45 in good health and CMV-seronegative. V is TRBV7-9 and J is TRBJ1-2; D is perhaps TRBD1 (6 bases). The CDR3 protein is CASSLANTGYGYTF. In DNA, the CDR3 is TGTGCCAGCAGCTTAGCGAACACAGGGTACGGCTACACCTTC.